These T cell receptor beta chains were read from a single sample in a study of shared T cell receptors in the human thymus. Produced via immunoSEQ multiplex PCR; TCRdb's table is partial and in-frame only. The data contain roughly 550,000 clones, 78% of them seen just once; the ten biggest clones take up more than 0.01%. Another study also made use of these data, one on human thymus T cells.

The specimen sequenced was thymocytes. The receptor set was obtained from a boy under two years old with a congenital heart defect. Both conserved end residues are part of each CDR3. The D gene is left open where the match is weak. Size tells how often a clone was seen (once, few, many) or the class of an expanded clone, and some rows leave it out.

CDR3 length	D gene	V gene	clone size	J gene	CDR3 DNA	CDR3 protein
16	TRBD1	TRBV11-3	NA	TRBJ2-2	TGTGCCAGCAGCTTGAACAGGGGCAGGAACACCGGGGAGCTGTTTTTT	CASSLNRGRNTGELFF
15	NA	TRBV4-1	NA	TRBJ2-5	TGCGCCAGCAGCCAAGTCCCGGACAGCCAAGAGACCCAGTACTTC	CASSQVPDSQETQYF
17	TRBD2	TRBV9	NA	TRBJ2-2	TGTGCCAGCAGCGCTCGGACTAGCGGGAGTCACACCGGGGAGCTGTTTTTT	CASSARTSGSHTGELFF
13	NA	TRBV6-1	NA	TRBJ2-7	TGTGCCAGCAGTGGACAGGTTACCTACGAGCAGTACTTC	CASSGQVTYEQYF
17	NA	TRBV28	NA	TRBJ1-2	TGTGCCAGCAGTTTATGGCTGAGGGAAACGGGAAACTATGGCTACACCTTC	CASSLWLRETGNYGYTF
15	TRBD1	TRBV28	NA	TRBJ1-2	TGTGCCAGCAGTTTACCGGGACAGGGTACAAATGGCTACACCTTC	CASSLPGQGTNGYTF
20	TRBD2	TRBV4-3	few	TRBJ2-3	TGCGCCAGCAGCCAAGAGGGGTGGACGGGAGGGCGAGGTGACACAGATACGCAGTATTTT	CASSQEGWTGGRGDTDTQYF
18	TRBD2	TRBV12-5	NA	TRBJ2-1	TGTGCTAGTGGTTTGGTACGCCCCGGGACTAGCGGGAGTAATGAGCAGTTCTTC	CASGLVRPGTSGSNEQFF
19	NA	TRBV5-1	NA	TRBJ2-1	TGCGCCAGCAGCCCGGAGGTTGGAGACACGAAAAGGGGGTACAATGAGCAGTTCTTC	CASSPEVGDTKRGYNEQFF
15	NA	TRBV2	NA	TRBJ1-5	TGTGCCAGCCTCCCCAGGGGTCCAAGCAATCAGCCCCAGCATTTT	CASLPRGPSNQPQHF
14	NA	TRBV27	NA	TRBJ1-2	TGTGCCAGCAGTGCAGGCTTTACTAACTATGGCTACACCTTC	CASSAGFTNYGYTF
19	TRBD1	TRBV9	NA	TRBJ1-3	TGTGCCAGCAGCGCTCCGGGACAGGGGGCCCCCGGCTCTGGAAACACCATATATTTT	CASSAPGQGAPGSGNTIYF
15	TRBD2	TRBV28	few	TRBJ2-3	TGTGCCAGCAACCAGCGGGGATCTAGCACAGATACGCAGTATTTT	CASNQRGSSTDTQYF
15	TRBD1	TRBV29-1	NA	TRBJ2-1	TGCAGCGTTGGGGACAGCCTTCGCTCCTACAATGAGCAGTTCTTC	CSVGDSLRSYNEQFF
11	NA	TRBV20-1	once	TRBJ2-7	TGCAGTGGGATGACAGTCTACGAGCAGTACTTC	CSGMTVYEQYF
15	TRBD2	TRBV27	NA	TRBJ2-7	TGTGCCAGCAGTCCACCGGGACTAGCGGGCTACGAGCAGTACTTC	CASSPPGLAGYEQYF
15	TRBD1	TRBV7-6	NA	TRBJ2-5	TGTGCCAGCAGCCCTGGCAGGGGGCGTGGAGAGACCCAGTACTTC	CASSPGRGRGETQYF
12	NA	TRBV7-2	NA	TRBJ1-2	TGTGCCAGCAGCTCCCGAGCCTATGGCTACACCTTC	CASSSRAYGYTF
16	TRBD2	TRBV27	few	TRBJ2-7	TGTGCCAGCAGTTTATCGAGCGGGAGCCGCTCCTACGAGCAGTACTTC	CASSLSSGSRSYEQYF
16	TRBD2	TRBV4-3	NA	TRBJ2-7	TGCGCCAGCAGCCAAGACCTAAGCGGGAGCGACTACGAGCAGTACTTC	CASSQDLSGSDYEQYF
15	TRBD2	TRBV10-1	NA	TRBJ2-7	TGCGCCAGCAGTGTGTTGGCGGGAGGTTCCTACGAGCAGTACTTC	CASSVLAGGSYEQYF
18	NA	TRBV28	NA	TRBJ2-4	TGTGCCAGCAGCCCCGATAGGAGAGTTAAGCTAGCCAAAAACATTCAGTACTTC	CASSPDRRVKLAKNIQYF